The rows below give T cell receptor beta chains drawn from one sample of a study of blood T cell repertoires in COVID-19. Data came from immunoSEQ multiplex PCR; TCRdb stores just in-frame clones and leaves some out. Among approximately 230,000 clones listed, about nine tenths were seen once. The specimen was peripheral blood. All receptors come from a young man who had recovered from COVID-19. CDR3s include the opening cysteine and the closing phenylalanine or tryptophan. The order of the fields is D gene, V gene, J gene, clone size, CDR3 length, CDR3 protein, CDR3 DNA. The D gene is left open where the match is weak. Clone size is not always given. Where it is, it says once, few, many or a class for expanded clones.

NA	TRBV28	TRBJ1-3	NA	15	CASSLAGAGRNTIYF	TGTGCCAGCAGTTTAGCAGGGGCTGGTCGGAACACCATATATTTT
TRBD1	TRBV9	TRBJ1-2	NA	16	CASSVRQGGANYGYTF	TGTGCCAGCAGCGTCAGACAGGGGGGAGCTAACTATGGCTACACCTTC
NA	TRBV29-1	TRBJ2-3	NA	14	CSVSIRAGTDTQYF	TGCAGCGTGAGTATCAGGGCCGGCACAGATACGCAGTATTTT
NA	TRBV12-3/TRBV12-4	TRBJ2-3	NA	12	CASSPRGDTQYF	TGTGCCAGCAGTCCAAGAGGAGATACGCAGTATTTT
TRBD1	TRBV6-5	TRBJ1-1	NA	14	CASRVQGWNTEAFF	TGTGCCAGCAGGGTACAGGGGTGGAACACTGAAGCTTTCTTT
NA	TRBV3-1/TRBV3-2	TRBJ2-5	NA	16	CASSPSTRGAPRTQYF	TGTGCCAGCAGCCCCTCGACTCGCGGGGCCCCCAGGACCCAGTACTTC
TRBD1	TRBV19	TRBJ2-3	NA	15	CASSFSGGGTDTQYF	TGTGCCAGTAGTTTTTCAGGGGGCGGGACAGATACGCAGTATTTT
TRBD1	TRBV10-3	TRBJ1-1	NA	15	CAISTTGTMNTEAFF	TGTGCCATCAGTACGACAGGGACCATGAACACTGAAGCTTTCTTT
TRBD1	TRBV6-6	TRBJ1-2	NA	14	CASSQGQLNYGYTF	TGTGCCAGCAGTCAGGGACAGTTGAACTATGGCTACACCTTC
TRBD1	TRBV11-3	TRBJ2-5	NA	14	CASSSRTGGETQYF	TGTGCCAGCAGCTCAAGGACAGGTGGAGAGACCCAGTACTTC
NA	TRBV4-3	TRBJ1-1	NA	14	CASSQGAGHTEAFF	TGCGCCAGCAGCCAAGGAGCGGGCCACACTGAAGCTTTCTTT
TRBD1	TRBV27	TRBJ2-2	NA	14	CASSRQGAAGELFF	TGTGCCAGCAGTCGACAGGGGGCGGCCGGGGAGCTGTTTTTT
TRBD1	TRBV5-5	TRBJ1-5	NA	15	CASSLVVQGNQPQHF	TGTGCCAGCAGCTTGGTAGTACAGGGGAATCAGCCCCAGCATTTT
TRBD2	TRBV24-1	TRBJ2-3	NA	17	CATSERGLAGAKDTQYF	TGTGCCACCAGTGAACGGGGACTAGCGGGGGCGAAAGATACGCAGTATTTT
NA	TRBV3-1/TRBV3-2	TRBJ2-7	NA	16	CASSHPEGFYSYEQYF	TGTGCCAGCAGCCATCCCGAGGGATTCTACTCCTACGAGCAGTACTTC
TRBD1	TRBV6-5	TRBJ2-3	NA	16	CASSYLPGTGADTQYF	TGTGCCAGCAGTTACTTGCCCGGGACAGGGGCAGATACGCAGTATTTT
NA	TRBV5-1	TRBJ1-2	NA	14	CASSLANGQFGYTF	TGCGCCAGCAGCTTGGCGAACGGACAATTTGGCTACACCTTC
TRBD1	TRBV24-1	TRBJ1-2	NA	17	CATSDHPPGGINYGYTF	TGTGCCACCAGTGACCACCCACCAGGGGGTATTAACTATGGCTACACCTTC
TRBD2	TRBV4-1	TRBJ2-5	NA	16	CASSQSGGARQETQYF	TGCGCCAGCAGCCAAAGCGGGGGGGCCCGCCAAGAGACCCAGTACTTC
TRBD1	TRBV19	TRBJ1-1	once	15	CASSIGQGQNTEAFF	TGTGCCAGTAGTATCGGACAGGGGCAGAACACTGAAGCTTTCTTT
TRBD1	TRBV11-2	TRBJ2-1	NA	15	CASSLTGRPYNEQFF	TGTGCCAGCAGCCTGACAGGGAGACCCTACAATGAGCAGTTCTTC
TRBD1	TRBV19	TRBJ2-1	NA	16	CASSPVPGQVYNEQFF	TGTGCCAGTAGCCCTGTACCGGGACAGGTGTACAATGAGCAGTTCTTC
NA	TRBV7-9	TRBJ2-7	NA	12	CASSPTSYEQYF	TGTGCCAGCAGCCCCACTTCATACGAGCAGTACTTC
NA	TRBV6-5	TRBJ1-6	NA	14	CASSRQVGGSPLHF	TGTGCCAGCAGCCGACAGGTAGGAGGTTCACCCCTCCACTTT
NA	TRBV6-4	TRBJ2-7	NA	14	CASIGRDNAIGQYF	TGTGCCAGCATTGGACGGGACAATGCTATCGGGCAGTACTTC
TRBD1	TRBV29-1	TRBJ2-1	NA	15	CSARGGTGVFNEQFF	TGCAGCGCCCGGGGTGGGACAGGAGTTTTTAATGAGCAGTTCTTC
NA	TRBV7-8	TRBJ1-5	NA	13	CASSLGGDQPQHF	TGTGCCAGCAGCTTGGGGGGTGATCAGCCCCAGCATTTT
TRBD1	TRBV6-5	TRBJ1-2	NA	15	CASSRTGYSNYGYTF	TGTGCCAGCTCCAGGACAGGTTATTCTAACTATGGCTACACCTTC
NA	TRBV7-9	TRBJ1-1	NA	14	CASSSGGHAWEAFF	TGTGCCAGCAGCTCGGGGGGTCACGCTTGGGAGGCTTTCTTT
NA	TRBV29-1	TRBJ1-1	NA	18	CSVEDLAGTYMRYTEAFF	TGCAGCGTTGAAGATCTGGCGGGGACCTATATGAGGTACACTGAAGCTTTCTTT
NA	TRBV4-2	TRBJ2-7	NA	16	CASSQGIRGLLTNEYF	TGTGCCAGCAGCCAAGGTATCAGGGGTCTCCTTACGAATGAGTACTTC
NA	TRBV3-1/TRBV3-2	TRBJ1-3	NA	19	CASSQTPGRTATAGNTIYF	TGTGCCAGCAGCCAAACCCCCGGCCGGACGGCGACAGCGGGAAACACCATATATTTT
TRBD1	TRBV3-1/TRBV3-2	TRBJ1-6	few	16	CASSHLLGQAMAPLHF	TGTGCCAGCAGCCACCTTCTGGGACAGGCAATGGCACCCCTCCACTTT
TRBD2	TRBV9	TRBJ2-3	NA	18	CASSVETPAGGLADTQYF	TGTGCCAGCAGCGTAGAAACCCCAGCGGGGGGGCTGGCAGATACGCAGTATTTT
NA	TRBV18	TRBJ2-7	NA	13	CASSPIGVHEQYF	TGTGCCAGCTCACCGATCGGAGTCCACGAGCAGTACTTC